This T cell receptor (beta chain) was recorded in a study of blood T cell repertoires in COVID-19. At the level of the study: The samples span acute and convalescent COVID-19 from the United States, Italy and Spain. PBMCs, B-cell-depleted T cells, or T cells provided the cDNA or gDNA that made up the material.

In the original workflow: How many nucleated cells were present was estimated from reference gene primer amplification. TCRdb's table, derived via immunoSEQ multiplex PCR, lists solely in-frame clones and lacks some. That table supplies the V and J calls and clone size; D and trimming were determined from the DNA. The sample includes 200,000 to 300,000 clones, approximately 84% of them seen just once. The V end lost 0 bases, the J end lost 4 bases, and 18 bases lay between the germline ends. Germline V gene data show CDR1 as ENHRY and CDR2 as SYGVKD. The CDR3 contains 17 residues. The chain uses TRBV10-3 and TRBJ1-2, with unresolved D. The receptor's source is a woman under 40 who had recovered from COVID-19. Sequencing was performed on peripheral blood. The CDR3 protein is CAISESPDGVGSYGYTF. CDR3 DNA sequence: TGTGCCATCAGTGAGTCTCCGGACGGGGTCGGATCCTATGGCTACACCTTC.